This paragraph reports one TCR beta chain. Some clones are missing from TCRdb's copy, which holds only in-frame ones; the method was immunoSEQ multiplex PCR. The sample lists nearly 70,000 clones, nearly 90% occurring once. This sample is drawn from a study of blood T cell repertoires in COVID-19. V shed 4 bases and J 5 bases; nucleotides not matched to a gene: 12. The CDR3 has 16 residues. Germline loops: CDR1 SGHNT, CDR2 YYREEE (reference sequence). What was sequenced was peripheral blood. The TCR was taken from a woman between 45 and 65 years old with COVID-19, enrolled during active disease. The rearrangement links TRBV5-4 to TRBJ2-3, with TRBD2 identical over 8 bases. The CDR3 nucleotides are TGTGCCAGCAGCCTGAACGGGAGGGCCTTATTAGATACGCAGTATTTT. It codes for CASSLNGRALLDTQYF.